The sequence of this T cell receptor beta chain was determined in a study of shared clonotypes between healthy human individuals. The assay ran at deep level. The assay was immunoSEQ multiplex PCR, and TCRdb's table has in-frame clones only and misses some. The sample includes fewer than 350,000 clones, around 90% of them seen just once. The CDR3 loop spans 10 amino acids. The V gene's germline CDR1 is SGHTS and CDR2 YDEGEE. The germline V and J ends were trimmed by 7 bases and 5 bases, with 7 bases remaining between them. Sequencing was performed on memory CD8+ T cells sorted from blood. Regarding subset: CD45RO+ cells pooled with CCR7-negative TemRA cells. The sequence was obtained from a man younger than 30 in good health. The genes are TRBV5-8 and TRBJ2-7; the D gene is possibly TRBD2 (5 bases). CDR3 DNA: TGTGCCAGCGAGGAGGACGAGCAGTACTTC. Protein sequence: CASEEDEQYF.